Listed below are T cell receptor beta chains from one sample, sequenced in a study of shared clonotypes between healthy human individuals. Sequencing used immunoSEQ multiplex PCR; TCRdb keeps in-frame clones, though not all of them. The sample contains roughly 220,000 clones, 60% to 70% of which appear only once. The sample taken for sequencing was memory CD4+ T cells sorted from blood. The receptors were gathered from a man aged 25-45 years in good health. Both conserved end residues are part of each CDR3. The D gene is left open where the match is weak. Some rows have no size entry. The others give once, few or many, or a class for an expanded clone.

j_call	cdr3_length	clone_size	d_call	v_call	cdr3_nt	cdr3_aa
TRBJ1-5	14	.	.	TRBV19	TGTGCCAGTAGTATTTCCCAGGACCGGCAGCCCCAGCATTTT	CASSISQDRQPQHF
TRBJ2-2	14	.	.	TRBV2	TGTGCCAGCAGATCCCTAGCGACCCCCGGGGAGCTGTTTTTT	CASRSLATPGELFF
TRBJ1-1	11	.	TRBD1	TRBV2	TGTGCCAGCAGTGGACAGGGAGAAGCTTTCTTT	CASSGQGEAFF
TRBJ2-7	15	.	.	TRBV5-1	TGCGCCAGCACGAAATCCGGGACGTCCTCCTACGAGCAGTACTTC	CASTKSGTSSYEQYF
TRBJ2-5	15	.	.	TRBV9	TGTGCCAGCAGCGTAGCTGGTCGGCGTCAAGAGACCCAGTACTTC	CASSVAGRRQETQYF
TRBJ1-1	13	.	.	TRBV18	TGTGCCAGCTCAGGTGGGTTAGACACTGAAGCTTTCTTT	CASSGGLDTEAFF
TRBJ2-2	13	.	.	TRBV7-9	TGTGCCAGCAGCTTATTGGACACCGGGGAGCTGTTTTTT	CASSLLDTGELFF
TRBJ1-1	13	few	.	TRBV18	TGTGCCAGCTCCCAGGGAGGGGCGACTGAAGCTTTCTTT	CASSQGGATEAFF
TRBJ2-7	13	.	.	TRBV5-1	TGCGCCAGCAGCGCAGTTACTAGCTACGAGCAGTACTTC	CASSAVTSYEQYF
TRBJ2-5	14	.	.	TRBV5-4	TGTGCCAGCAGCAGACCAGGGGTGCAAGAGACCCAGTACTTC	CASSRPGVQETQYF
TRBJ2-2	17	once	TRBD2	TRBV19	TGTGCCAGTAGTACAGAAGCGGGAGGAACGAACACCGGGGAGCTGTTTTTT	CASSTEAGGTNTGELFF
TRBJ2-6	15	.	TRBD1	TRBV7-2	TGTGCCAGCAGCTCCAGGGGGCGAGGGGCCAACGTCCTGACTTTC	CASSSRGRGANVLTF
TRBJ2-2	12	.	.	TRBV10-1	TGCGCCAGCAGTGAAAGCCCCGGGGAGCTGTTTTTT	CASSESPGELFF
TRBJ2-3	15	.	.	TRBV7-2	TGTGCCAGCAGCTTCGTGGAGGGTGGGACAGATACGCAGTATTTT	CASSFVEGGTDTQYF
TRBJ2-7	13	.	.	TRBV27	TGTGCCAGCAGTTCTCATCCGCGGGGCGAGCAGTACTTC	CASSSHPRGEQYF
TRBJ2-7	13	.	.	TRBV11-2	TGTGCCAGCAGCTTAGCGCAGGGCGGGCAGCAGTACTTC	CASSLAQGGQQYF
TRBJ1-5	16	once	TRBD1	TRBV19	TGTGCCAGTAGTCCCCGGACAGGGGAAAGGAATCAGCCCCAGCATTTT	CASSPRTGERNQPQHF
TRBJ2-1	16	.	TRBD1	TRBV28	TGTGCCAGCAGTCAAGACAGGGGCGGGATAGTCAATGAGCAGTTCTTC	CASSQDRGGIVNEQFF
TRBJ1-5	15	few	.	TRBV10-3	TGTGCCATCAGTGATAGCACCAACAGCAATCAGCCCCAGCATTTT	CAISDSTNSNQPQHF
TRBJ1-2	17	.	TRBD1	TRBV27	TGTGCCAGTCCGGACAGGGGGCTTTCTACACTTCTCTATGGCTACACCTTC	CASPDRGLSTLLYGYTF
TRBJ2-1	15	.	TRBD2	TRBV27	TGTGCCAGCAGTACCCCCGGGACTACCTACAATGAGCAGTTCTTC	CASSTPGTTYNEQFF
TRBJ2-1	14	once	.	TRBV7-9	TGTGCCAGCATAAGGATTGACGCCTACAATGAGCAGTTCTTC	CASIRIDAYNEQFF
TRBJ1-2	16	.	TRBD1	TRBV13	TGTGCCAGCAGCTCTTATGGGGTCAGGGGGAGCGGGGGCTACACCTTC	CASSSYGVRGSGGYTF
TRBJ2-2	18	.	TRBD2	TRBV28	TGTGCCAGCGCATACATGGGGCTAGCGGGAGAACACACCAGGGAGCTGTTTTTT	CASAYMGLAGEHTRELFF
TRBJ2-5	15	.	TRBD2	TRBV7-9	TGTGCCAGCAGCTTAGGGCGGGAGTGGTGGGAGACCCAGTACTTC	CASSLGREWWETQYF
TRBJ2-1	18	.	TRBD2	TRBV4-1	TGCGCCAGCAGCCCCCCCGGCGGGAGGGCCGTCGAGGAGAATGAGCAGTTCTTC	CASSPPGGRAVEENEQFF
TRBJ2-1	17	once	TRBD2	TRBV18	TGTGCCAGCTCACCACCGCGAGCGGGAGTTAATGTAAATGAGCAGTTCTTC	CASSPPRAGVNVNEQFF
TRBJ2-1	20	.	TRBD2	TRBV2	TGTGCCAGCAGTGGCCCCGGGACTAGCGGGAGAAAGCTACTTTACAATGAGCAGTTCTTC	CASSGPGTSGRKLLYNEQFF
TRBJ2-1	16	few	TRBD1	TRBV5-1	TGCGCCAGCAGCTTGGAGGGACAGGGGGGTTGGAATGAGCAGTTCTTC	CASSLEGQGGWNEQFF
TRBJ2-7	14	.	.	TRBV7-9	TGTGCCAGCAGCTCCCGGACAGCCTCCTACGAGCAGTACTTC	CASSSRTASYEQYF
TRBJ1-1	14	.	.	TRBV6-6	TGTGCCAGCAGTTACTCACCAGGGGCCACTGAAGCTTTCTTT	CASSYSPGATEAFF
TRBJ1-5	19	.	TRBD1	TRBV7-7	TGTGCTAGCAGCTTAGGTAAACAGAACGGGACAGTGCCCAATCAGCCCCAGCATTTT	CASSLGKQNGTVPNQPQHF
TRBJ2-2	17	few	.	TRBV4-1	TGCGCCAGCAGCCGTATAAAGGGGGTAGACTACACCGGGGAGCTGTTTTTT	CASSRIKGVDYTGELFF
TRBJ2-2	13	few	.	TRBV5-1	TGCGCCAGCGGGACGGGGGACACCGGGGAGCTGTTTTTT	CASGTGDTGELFF
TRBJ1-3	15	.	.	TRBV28	TGTGCCAGCAGATACGAGGGAGCCTCTGGAAACACCATATATTTT	CASRYEGASGNTIYF
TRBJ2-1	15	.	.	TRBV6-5	TGTGCCAGCTTCCTCAGGAGGGGACCCTACAATGAGCAGTTCTTC	CASFLRRGPYNEQFF
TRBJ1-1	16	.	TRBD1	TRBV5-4	TGTGCCAGCAGCTTGAAGGGGACAGGGGGCGGAACTGAAGCTTTCTTT	CASSLKGTGGGTEAFF
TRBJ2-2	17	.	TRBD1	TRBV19	TGTGCCAGTAGTATTCAGTACAGGGGGACAGGAGCCGGGGAGCTGTTTTTT	CASSIQYRGTGAGELFF
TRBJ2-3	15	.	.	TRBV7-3	TGTGCCAGCAGCTTAAGGGCAGAGAGAGCAGATACGCAGTATTTT	CASSLRAERADTQYF
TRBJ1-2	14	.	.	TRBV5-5	TGTGCCAGCAGTACGGCGCTGCTTCTTGATGGCTACACCTTC	CASSTALLLDGYTF
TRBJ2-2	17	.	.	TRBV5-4	TGTGCCAGCAGCCGGCCCCCCGGGACTTCGAACACCGGGGAGCTGTTTTTT	CASSRPPGTSNTGELFF
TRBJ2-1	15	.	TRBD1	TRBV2	TGTGCCAGCAGTGATTGGGACAGGAACTACAATGAGCAGTTCTTC	CASSDWDRNYNEQFF
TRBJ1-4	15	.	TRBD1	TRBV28	TGTGCCAGCAGGAACCTGGGACAGGGGGATGAAAAACTGTTTTTT	CASRNLGQGDEKLFF
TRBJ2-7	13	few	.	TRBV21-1	TGTGCCAGCAGCTGGTTGGACAGCTACGAGCAGTACTTC	CASSWLDSYEQYF
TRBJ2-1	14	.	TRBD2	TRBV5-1	TGCGCCAGCAGCTTGCTACTAGCGGGTAATGAGCAGTTCTTC	CASSLLLAGNEQFF
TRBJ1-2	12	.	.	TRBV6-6	TGTGCCAGCAGCGACCCGAACTATGGCTACACCTTC	CASSDPNYGYTF
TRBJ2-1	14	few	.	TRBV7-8	TGTGCCAGCAGCTTAGCGCGTGTGGGAAATGAGCAGTTCTTC	CASSLARVGNEQFF
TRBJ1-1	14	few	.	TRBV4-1	TGCGCCAGCAGCCAGGGGGAGGGACGCAGTGAAGCTTTCTTT	CASSQGEGRSEAFF
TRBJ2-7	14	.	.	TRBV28	TGTGCCAGCAGTGGGGGCGGGAGCTCCTACGAGCAGTACTTC	CASSGGGSSYEQYF
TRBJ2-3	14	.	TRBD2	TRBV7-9	TGTGCCAGCAGCCCGGGACTAAGCACAGATACGCAGTATTTT	CASSPGLSTDTQYF
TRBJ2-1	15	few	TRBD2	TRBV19	TGTGCCAGTAGTATAGATGGGGGGGCCTACAATGAGCAGTTCTTC	CASSIDGGAYNEQFF
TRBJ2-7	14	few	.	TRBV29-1	TGCAGCGTTCTCAGGGGTGCAGACACCTACGAGCAGTACTTC	CSVLRGADTYEQYF